This entry is about one T cell receptor (beta chain). A much larger clone is a single base away; this may be a read error. This sample was included in a study of glioma-infiltrating T cells. This CDR3 is built from 14 residues. Per germline, CDR1 SGHVS and CDR2 FNYEAQ. The iRepertoire nested amplicon-rescue multiplex PCR amplified TCR alpha and beta CDR3s from RNA. Input was about 95-400 ng of tissue mRNA or PBMC total RNA. TCRdb fed the multiplex PCR reads into MiXCR, producing one record per CDR3 protein. The sample contains around 100,000 distinct CDR3 sequences, 25% to 30% of which appear only once.

This chain links TRBV7-6 with TRBJ2-3; 7 bases fit TRBD2. Sequenced sample: glioma tissue, nonneoplastic brain tissue, or PBMCs (not recorded which). The clonotype originates from a human donor with low-grade glioma or glioblastoma, undergoing nonglioma brain surgery, or in good health (not recorded which). CDR3 coding DNA: TGTGCCAGCAGCTTGGGGGGGAACACAGGTACGCAGTATTTT. Translated, it gives CASSLGGNTGTQYF.